The T cell receptor beta chain under discussion was sequenced for a study of beta chain features in type 1 diabetes. Remarks on this clone: Its matching antigen is unknown.

The V gene lost 0 bases and the J gene lost 7 bases, with 7 bases spanning the gap. Germline V gene sequence: CDR1 SGHRS, CDR2 YFSETQ. The CDR3 sequence is 12 residues long. TCRB transcripts that were expressed got sequenced, as all of the isolated RNA had been reverse transcribed. The protocol was immunoSEQ multiplex PCR, while the TCRdb copy is restricted to in-frame clones and leaves out a portion. This table has under 500,000 clones, about 32% appearing once. Findings and limits, study-wide: Compared with healthy donors, patients appeared to share more similar naive, central memory and regulatory TCRB repertoires.

The specimen sequenced was naive CD4+ T cells from blood. The chain uses TRBV5-1 and TRBJ1-1, with D unclear. This TCR was sampled from a man between 18 and 35 years old in good health. Here the CDR3 reads CASSLGQSEAFF. For the CDR3, the DNA is TGCGCCAGCAGCTTGGGACAAAGTGAAGCTTTCTTT.